Below, 3 T cell receptor beta chains from the same sample are listed, as sequenced in a study of blood T cell repertoires in COVID-19. Using immunoSEQ multiplex PCR, the repertoire was profiled, and TCRdb retains in-frame clones only, with some absent. The repertoire includes some 190,000 clones, 70% to 90% of them detected once, and around 7% sits in the top ten. The sequenced material came from peripheral blood. The origin of the receptors is a man older than 75 with COVID-19, enrolled during active disease.

The V and J genes are TRBV18 and TRBJ2-7, with D possibly matching TRBD2 (5 bases). Germline loops: CDR1 KGHSH, CDR2 LQKENI. The CDR3 loop spans 11 amino acids. Trimming stripped 9 bases from V and 6 bases from J, with 12 bases between. CDR3 in amino acids: CASFSGSEQYF. CDR3 bases: TGTGCCAGTTTTAGTGGGAGCGAGCAGTACTTC. Full variable domain (outside the CDR3, taken from reference TRBV18 and TRBJ2-7): NAGVMQNPRHLVRRRGQEARLRCSPMKGHSHVYWYRQLPEEGLKFMVYLQKENIIDESGMPKERFSAEFPKEGPSILRIQQVVRGDSAAYFCASFSGSEQYFGPGTRLTVT.

The chain carries TRBV7-5 and TRBJ1-1; the table assigns TRBD1, which was not confirmed against the DNA. TRBV7-5 is labeled a pseudogene. The CDR3 is 16 residues long. CDR3 in DNA: TGTGCCAGAAGCTTAGAAATTATATCAGGGGGGTGGAAAGCTTTCTTT. Translated: CARSLEIISGGWKAFF.

This clone came up once. This chain links TRBV4-3 with TRBJ1-3; no definite D call. Germline V CDR1 and CDR2: LGHNA, YSLEER. V lost 4 bases and J 0 bases, leaving 10 bases between the germline ends. This CDR3 has 15 residues. DNA for the CDR3: TGCGCCAGCAGCCGCGTAGGGAGCTCTGGAAACACCATATATTTT. Translating gives CASSRVGSSGNTIYF.